These 20 T cell receptor beta chains share one sample of origin, sequenced in a study of T cell repertoires in cytomegalovirus infection. TCRdb independently ran MiXCR on the reads; one entry per CDR3 protein. Seen here are about 350,000 distinct CDR3 sequences, around a third observed once, and the top ten hold less than 15%. For these receptors, no antigen is known. This sample comprised cultured PBMCs, obtained from culture after CMV antigen stimulation. These receptors all come from a human donor in good health (CMV status not recorded). Some clones in this sample may be carry-over from other donors' samples.

V is TRBV7-2 and J is TRBJ1-1; no clear D. Trimming left V 3 bases short and J 5 bases short, with 10 bases between. Germline V lookup: CDR1 SGHTA, CDR2 FQGNSA. CDR3 length equals 13 residues. The CDR3 here is CASSLTIWTEAFF. CDR3 DNA: TGTGCCAGCAGCTTGACGATTTGGACTGAAGCTTTCTTT.

This clonotype has only a few counts. The chain combines TRBV11-3 with TRBJ1-2, with D perhaps matching TRBD1 (5 bases). Trimming took 2 bases from V and 6 from J, leaving 16 bases between them. CDR3 length: 15 residues. Germline CDR1 reads SGHNT; CDR2 reads YENEEA. CDR3 sequence: CASSLYSGGSDGYTF. DNA of the CDR3: TGTGCCAGCAGCTTATATAGTGGGGGAAGCGATGGCTACACCTTC.

This clonotype was picked up a small number of times. The rearrangement links TRBV19 to TRBJ2-1; D unclear. Germline CDR1 LNHDA, CDR2 SQIVND (reference sequence). The germline V and J ends were trimmed by 1 base and 0 bases, with 7 bases remaining between them. The CDR3 is 15 amino acids. The CDR3 nucleotides are TGTGCCAGTAGTATAGCGGCCAGCTCCTACAATGAGCAGTTCTTC. Amino acid sequence: CASSIAASSYNEQFF. Filled out from reference TRBV19 and TRBJ2-1, the complete variable domain reads DGGITQSPKYLFRKEGQNVTLSCEQNLNHDAMYWYRQDPGQGLRLIYYSQIVNDFQKGDIAEGYSVSREKKESFPLTVTSAQKNPTAFYLCASSIAASSYNEQFFGPGTRLTVL.

There are a few counts of this clonotype. The chain is built from TRBV29-1 and TRBJ1-1; D not resolved. Trimming removed 0 bases from V and 11 bases from J, with 13 bases in between. The length of the CDR3 is 12 residues. The germline CDR1 and CDR2 sequences are SQVTM and ANQGSEA. Written as DNA, the CDR3 is TGCAGCGTTGAAGAAAATAGGATGAGGGCTTTCTTT. Its translation: CSVEENRMRAFF.

The gene calls are TRBV29-1 and TRBJ2-2; D possibly corresponds to TRBD2 (5 bases). The germline gives CDR1 SQVTM, CDR2 ANQGSEA. The CDR3 consists of 13 residues. V shed 6 bases and J shed 7 bases, with 15 bases lying between them. The CDR3, as DNA: TGCAGCGTCCGTGGCCCCCGGGACGGGGAGCTGTTTTTT. Its protein product is CSVRGPRDGELFF.

The gene calls are TRBV20-1 and TRBJ1-5; the D gene is possibly TRBD1 (5 bases). The CDR3 runs to 15 residues. CDR1 is DFQATT, CDR2 SNEGSKA, per germline (reference sequence). The V end lost 3 bases, the J end lost 3 bases, and 15 bases lay between the germline ends. The CDR3 DNA follows: TGCAGTGCTAGTTGGCAGGGAAATGTCAATCAGCCCCAGCATTTT. Its translation is CSASWQGNVNQPQHF.

V usage is TRBV6-1 and J usage is TRBJ2-3, with 11 bases lining up with TRBD2. CDR1 is MNHNS and CDR2 is SASEGT in the germline V gene. The CDR3 sequence is 13 residues long. After removal of 6 bases from V and 4 bases from J, the junction contained 0 bases not matched to a gene. DNA for the CDR3: TGTGCCAGCAGGACTAGCGGGGCAGATACGCAGTATTTT. Translation gives CASRTSGADTQYF.

This clonotype was observed a single time. This chain connects TRBV6-2 or TRBV6-3 to TRBJ2-1, with 7 bases lining up with TRBD2. Looked up from germline, CDR1 is MNHEY and CDR2 is SVGEGT. V shed 2 bases and J 1 base; nucleotides not matched to a gene: 5. CDR3 length equals 16 residues. CDR3 loop: CASSYDGGRSYNEQFF. CDR3 sequence (DNA): TGTGCCAGCAGTTACGACGGCGGGAGATCCTACAATGAGCAGTTCTTC.

The V call is TRBV7-2, the J call TRBJ2-3; TRBD2 might be the D (6 bases). The V end lost 6 bases, the J end lost 14 bases, and 18 bases lay between the germline ends. Germline assignment: CDR1 SGHTA and CDR2 FQGNSA. This CDR3 is built from 12 residues. For the CDR3, the DNA is TGTGCCAGCAGATTGACGACGGGAGATTTGTATTTT. Translation: CASRLTTGDLYF.

Only a few counts were recorded for this clonotype. The genes are TRBV12-3 or TRBV12-4 and TRBJ1-2; TRBD1 aligns across 9 bases. J lost 4 bases, V lost 4 bases, and 10 bases had no gene match. This CDR3 is built from 16 residues. The CDR3 DNA reads as TGTGCCAGCAGTTCTCGGACAGGGGCCGAGGGCTATGGCTACACCTTC. Translated: CASSSRTGAEGYGYTF.

This rearrangement joins TRBV7-9 to TRBJ1-2; 9 bases align to TRBD1. Trimming at V came to 5 bases and at J to 4 bases, leaving 2 bases not matched to a gene. CDR3 size: 13 residues. CDR1 SEHNR and CDR2 FQNEAQ come from the germline V gene (reference sequence). DNA for the CDR3: TGTGCCAGCAGCCAGACAGGGGGCTATGGCTACACCTTC. This codes for CASSQTGGYGYTF.

The chain combines TRBV12-3 or TRBV12-4 with TRBJ1-1; no reliable D call. This CDR3 is 16 amino acids long. V was clipped by 5 bases and J by 1 base, with 17 bases between them. The CDR3 loop is CASSPFAGLGNTEAFF. DNA of the CDR3: TGTGCCAGCAGTCCTTTCGCTGGGTTGGGGAACACTGAAGCTTTCTTT.

In its sample, this clonotype was seen a few times. This sequence joins TRBV27 and TRBJ2-1; a weak D match, TRBD1 (5 bases). Trimming cost V 5 bases and J 3 bases, with 20 bases left between them. Germline CDR1 MNHEY, CDR2 SMNVEV (reference sequence). The CDR3 extends over 17 amino acids. As DNA, the CDR3 is TGTGCCAGCAGTCGCAGCCCGGACACGCCGGGCTACAATGAGCAGTTCTTC. As protein: CASSRSPDTPGYNEQFF.

This clonotype was seen a few times. This chain uses TRBV6-1 with TRBJ2-7; no reliable D call. Germline V CDR1 and CDR2: MNHNS, SASEGT. Trimming stripped 6 bases from V and 5 bases from J, with 11 bases between. CDR3 size: 12 residues. The CDR3 nucleotides read TGTGCCAGCAGAATCGGAAAAAACGAGCAGTACGTC. Its translation: CASRIGKNEQYV.

The rearrangement joins TRBV7-9 to TRBJ1-1; a possible D gene is TRBD1 (6 bases). The germline CDR1 and CDR2 sequences are SEHNR and FQNEAQ (reference sequence). The CDR3 contains 14 residues. V was pared by 4 bases and J by 5 bases, with 14 bases between. The CDR3 DNA reads TGTGCCAGCAGCTCTATGAAGGGGGGAACTGAAGCTTTCTTT. Translation: CASSSMKGGTEAFF.

There are a few counts of this clonotype. The rearrangement links TRBV7-3 to TRBJ2-3; D tentatively fits TRBD1 or TRBD2 (6 bases each). The V and J ends lost 2 bases and 6 bases respectively, with 15 bases between them. From germline, CDR1 is SGHTA and CDR2 FQGTGA. This CDR3 is 15 amino acids long. CDR3 sequence (DNA): TGTGCCAGCAGCTTACCCCCCGGGGGCGCGGATACGCAGTATTTT. It is translated as CASSLPPGGADTQYF.

DNA for the CDR3: TGTGCCAGCAGCCAAATCACAGGGGTGAACACTGAAGCTTTCTTT. Residues: CASSQITGVNTEAFF. The chain combines TRBV27 with TRBJ1-1; 7 nucleotides agree with TRBD1. This CDR3 has 15 amino acids. V gave up 6 bases and J gave up 0 bases; unmatched junction bases: 7. The germline gives CDR1 MNHEY, CDR2 SMNVEV (reference sequence).

A few counts support this clonotype. This chain uses TRBV12-3 or TRBV12-4 with TRBJ1-2; no clear D gene. The CDR3 length is 14 residues. Trimming removed 3 bases from V and 6 bases from J, with 14 bases in between. CDR3 DNA: TGTGCCAGCAGTTTTTCCCCCCCCCGGCATGGCTACACCTTC. Translation gives CASSFSPPRHGYTF.

The chain has TRBV12-3 or TRBV12-4 and TRBJ2-5, with 13 bases identical to TRBD2. J lost 1 base, V lost 6 bases, and 5 bases had no gene match. The CDR3 has 16 residues. CDR3 region: CASRPGLAGAQETQYF. DNA of the CDR3: TGTGCCAGCAGACCTGGACTAGCGGGAGCCCAAGAGACCCAGTACTTC.

This clonotype was counted only a few times. The chain is built from TRBV7-2 and TRBJ2-7; 8 bases are shared with TRBD2. The V gene's germline CDR1 is SGHTA and CDR2 FQGNSA. V trimming: 5 bases; J trimming: 12 bases; junction bases outside the gene matches: 21. The CDR3 contains 16 residues. The CDR3 loop reads CASSRGGPQTGGRRYF. In DNA form, the CDR3 reads TGTGCCAGCAGCCGGGGGGGCCCGCAAACGGGAGGGCGTCGGTACTTC.